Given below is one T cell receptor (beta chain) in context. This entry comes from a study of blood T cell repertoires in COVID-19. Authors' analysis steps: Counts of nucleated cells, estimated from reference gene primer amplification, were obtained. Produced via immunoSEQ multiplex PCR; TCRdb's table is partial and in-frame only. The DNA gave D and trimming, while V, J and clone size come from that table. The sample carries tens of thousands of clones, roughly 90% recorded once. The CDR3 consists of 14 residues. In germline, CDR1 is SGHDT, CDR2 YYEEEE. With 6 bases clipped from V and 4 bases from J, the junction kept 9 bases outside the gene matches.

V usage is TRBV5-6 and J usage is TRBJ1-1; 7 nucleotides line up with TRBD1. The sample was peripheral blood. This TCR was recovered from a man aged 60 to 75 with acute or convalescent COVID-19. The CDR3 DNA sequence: TGTGCCAGCATCCTGACAGGGCCGAGCACTGAAGCTTTCTTT. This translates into CASILTGPSTEAFF.